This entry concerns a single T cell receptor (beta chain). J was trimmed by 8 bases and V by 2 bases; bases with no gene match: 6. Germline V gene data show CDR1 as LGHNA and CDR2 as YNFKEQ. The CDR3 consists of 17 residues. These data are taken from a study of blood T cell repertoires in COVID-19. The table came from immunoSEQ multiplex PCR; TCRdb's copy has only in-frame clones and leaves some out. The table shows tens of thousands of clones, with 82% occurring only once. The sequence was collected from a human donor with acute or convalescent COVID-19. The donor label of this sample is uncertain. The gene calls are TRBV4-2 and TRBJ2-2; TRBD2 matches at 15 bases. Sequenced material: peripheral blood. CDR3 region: CASSQWAGLAGGGELFF. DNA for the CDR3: TGTGCCAGCAGCCAATGGGCGGGACTAGCGGGAGGTGGGGAGCTGTTTTTT.